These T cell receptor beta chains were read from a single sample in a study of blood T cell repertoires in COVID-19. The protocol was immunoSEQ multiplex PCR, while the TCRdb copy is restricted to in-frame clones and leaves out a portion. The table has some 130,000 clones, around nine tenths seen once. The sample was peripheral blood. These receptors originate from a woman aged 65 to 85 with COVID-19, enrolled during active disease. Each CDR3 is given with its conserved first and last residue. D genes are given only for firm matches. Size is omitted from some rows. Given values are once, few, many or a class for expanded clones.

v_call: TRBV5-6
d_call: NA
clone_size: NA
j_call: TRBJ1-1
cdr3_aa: CASSLVGVEAFF
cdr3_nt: TGTGCCAGCAGCTTGGTGGGAGTTGAAGCTTTCTTT

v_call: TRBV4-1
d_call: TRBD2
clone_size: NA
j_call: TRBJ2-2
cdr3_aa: CASSQNGGGYTGELFF
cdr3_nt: TGCGCCAGCAGCCAAAATGGCGGGGGGTACACCGGGGAGCTGTTTTTT

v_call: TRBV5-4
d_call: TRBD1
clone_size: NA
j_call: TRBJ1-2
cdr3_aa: CASSIRTGGDYGYTF
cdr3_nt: TGTGCCAGCAGCATACGCACAGGGGGCGACTATGGCTACACCTTC

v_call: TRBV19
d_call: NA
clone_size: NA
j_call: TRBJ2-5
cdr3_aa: CASTPFGGPGETQYF
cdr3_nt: TGTGCCAGTACCCCCTTTGGGGGCCCAGGGGAGACCCAGTACTTC

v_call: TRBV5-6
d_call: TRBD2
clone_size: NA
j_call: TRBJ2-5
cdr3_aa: CASSLGLAGGGQETQYF
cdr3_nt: TGTGCCAGCAGCTTGGGGCTGGCGGGGGGAGGGCAAGAGACCCAGTACTTC

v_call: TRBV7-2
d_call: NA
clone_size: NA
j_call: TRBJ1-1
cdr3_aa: CASSPPRGGTEAFF
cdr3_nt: TGTGCCAGCAGCCCTCCCCGAGGGGGAACTGAAGCTTTCTTT

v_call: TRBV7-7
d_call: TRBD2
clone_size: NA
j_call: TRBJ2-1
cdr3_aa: CASSLGTSGGVGEQFF
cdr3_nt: TGTGCTAGCAGCTTAGGCACTAGCGGGGGGGTCGGTGAGCAGTTCTTC

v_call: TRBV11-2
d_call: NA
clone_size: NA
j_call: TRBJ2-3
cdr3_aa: CASSFSGRDADTQYF
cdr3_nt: TGTGCCAGCAGCTTCTCAGGCAGGGATGCAGATACGCAGTATTTT

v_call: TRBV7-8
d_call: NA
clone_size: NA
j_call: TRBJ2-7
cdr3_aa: CASSEGAMDSYEQYF
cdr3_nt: TGTGCCAGCAGCGAGGGAGCGATGGACTCCTACGAGCAGTACTTC

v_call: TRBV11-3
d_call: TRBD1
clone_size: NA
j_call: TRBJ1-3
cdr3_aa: CASSLGWDSSGNTIYF
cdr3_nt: TGTGCCAGCAGCTTGGGATGGGACAGCTCTGGAAACACCATATATTTT

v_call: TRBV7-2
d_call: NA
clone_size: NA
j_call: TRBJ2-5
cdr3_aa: CASSLNRLETQYF
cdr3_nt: TGTGCCAGCAGCTTAAATCGTTTAGAGACCCAGTACTTC

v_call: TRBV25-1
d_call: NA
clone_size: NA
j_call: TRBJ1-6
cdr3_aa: CASSESRPPGDSPLHF
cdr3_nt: TGTGCCAGCAGTGAGTCGAGGCCCCCGGGAGATTCACCCCTCCACTTT

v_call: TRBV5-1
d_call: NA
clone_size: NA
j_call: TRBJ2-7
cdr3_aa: CASSLDRGGEQYF
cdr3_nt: TGCGCCAGCAGCTTGGACAGGGGAGGCGAGCAGTACTTC

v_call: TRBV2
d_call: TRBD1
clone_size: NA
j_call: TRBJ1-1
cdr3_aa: CASSVPQGASNTEAFF
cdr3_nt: TGTGCCAGCAGTGTCCCCCAGGGGGCTTCGAACACTGAAGCTTTCTTT

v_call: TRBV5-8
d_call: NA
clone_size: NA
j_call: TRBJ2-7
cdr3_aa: CASSLGAAYEQYF
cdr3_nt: TGTGCCAGCAGCTTAGGGGCCGCCTACGAGCAGTACTTC

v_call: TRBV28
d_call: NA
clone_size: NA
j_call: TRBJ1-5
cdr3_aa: CASSFWVWGDNQPQHF
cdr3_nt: TGTGCCAGCAGTTTCTGGGTGTGGGGCGACAATCAGCCCCAGCATTTT

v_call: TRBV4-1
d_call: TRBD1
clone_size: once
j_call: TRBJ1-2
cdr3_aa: CASSLRQGGHYGYTF
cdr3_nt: TGCGCCAGCAGCCTTAGACAGGGGGGGCACTATGGCTACACCTTC

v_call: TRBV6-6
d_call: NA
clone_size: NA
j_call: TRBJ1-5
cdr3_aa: CASSPQGPVQPQHF
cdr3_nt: TGTGCCAGCTCCCCCCAGGGGCCTGTCCAGCCCCAGCATTTT

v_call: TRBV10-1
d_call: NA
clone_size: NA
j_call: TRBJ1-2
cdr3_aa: CASSESRGYGYTF
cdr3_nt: TGCGCCAGCAGTGAGTCACGGGGCTATGGCTACACCTTC

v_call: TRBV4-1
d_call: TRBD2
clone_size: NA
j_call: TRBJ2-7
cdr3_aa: CASSQGTSGGAAYEQYF
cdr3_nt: TGCGCCAGCAGCCAAGGGACTAGCGGGGGGGCCGCCTACGAGCAGTACTTC

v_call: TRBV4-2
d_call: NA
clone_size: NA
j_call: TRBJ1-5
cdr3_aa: CASSQNQGPQHF
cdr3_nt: TGTGCCAGCAGCCAGAACCAGGGGCCCCAGCATTTT

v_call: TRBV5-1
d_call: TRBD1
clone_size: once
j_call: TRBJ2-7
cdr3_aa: CASSTRTGRSEQYF
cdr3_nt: TGCGCCAGCTCAACCCGGACAGGGAGGTCCGAGCAGTACTTC

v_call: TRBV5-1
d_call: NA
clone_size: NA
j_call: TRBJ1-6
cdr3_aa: CASSSESNSPLHF
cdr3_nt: TGCGCCAGCAGCTCCGAGTCTAATTCACCCCTCCACTTT

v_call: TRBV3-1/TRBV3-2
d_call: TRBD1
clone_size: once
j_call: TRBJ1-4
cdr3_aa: CASTAGGWQEKLFF
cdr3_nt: TGTGCCAGCACCGCAGGGGGATGGCAGGAAAAACTGTTTTTT

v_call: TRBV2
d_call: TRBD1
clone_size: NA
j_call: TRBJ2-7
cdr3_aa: CASSEGGTVYEQYF
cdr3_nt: TGTGCCAGCAGTGAAGGTGGGACAGTCTACGAGCAGTACTTC

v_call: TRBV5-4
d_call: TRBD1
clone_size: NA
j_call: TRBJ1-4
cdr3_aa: CASSLRRQGHEKLFF
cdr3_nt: TGTGCCAGCAGCTTACGACGACAGGGCCATGAAAAACTGTTTTTT

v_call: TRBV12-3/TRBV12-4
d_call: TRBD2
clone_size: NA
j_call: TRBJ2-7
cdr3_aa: CASRAGGAYEQYF
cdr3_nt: TGTGCCAGCCGTGCGGGGGGGGCCTACGAGCAGTACTTC

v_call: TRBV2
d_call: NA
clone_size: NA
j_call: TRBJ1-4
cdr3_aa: CASSHQVLATNEKLFF
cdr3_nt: TGTGCCAGCAGCCACCAGGTGCTTGCAACTAATGAAAAACTGTTTTTT

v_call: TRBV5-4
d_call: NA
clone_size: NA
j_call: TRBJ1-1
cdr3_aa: CASSPPAGGNAEAFF
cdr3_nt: TGTGCCAGCAGCCCTCCGGCGGGAGGTAACGCTGAAGCTTTCTTT

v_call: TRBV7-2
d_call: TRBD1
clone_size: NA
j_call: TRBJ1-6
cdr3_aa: CASSLRSPRTGRNNSPLHF
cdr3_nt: TGTGCCAGCAGCTTAAGGAGCCCCAGGACAGGCCGAAATAATTCACCCCTCCACTTT

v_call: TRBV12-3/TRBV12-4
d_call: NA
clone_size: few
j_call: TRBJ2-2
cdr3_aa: CASSRENTGELFF
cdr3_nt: TGTGCCAGCAGTCGGGAGAACACCGGGGAGCTGTTTTTT

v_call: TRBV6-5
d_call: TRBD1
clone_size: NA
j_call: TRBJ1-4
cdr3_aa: CASTLSGTGIEKLFF
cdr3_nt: TGTGCCAGCACCCTATCCGGGACAGGGATTGAAAAACTGTTTTTT

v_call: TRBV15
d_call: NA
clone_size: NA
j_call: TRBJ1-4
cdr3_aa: CATSRVRGSNEKLFF
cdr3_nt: TGTGCCACCAGCAGGGTCCGGGGGAGTAATGAAAAACTGTTTTTT

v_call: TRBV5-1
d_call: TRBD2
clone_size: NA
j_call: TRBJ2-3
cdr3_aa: CASSLAPSGGATDTQYF
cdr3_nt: TGCGCCAGCAGCCTTGCTCCTAGCGGGGGGGCCACAGATACGCAGTATTTT

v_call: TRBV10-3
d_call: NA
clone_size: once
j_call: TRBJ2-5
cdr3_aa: CAISESLEGETQYF
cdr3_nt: TGTGCCATCAGTGAGTCGTTGGAGGGGGAGACCCAGTACTTC

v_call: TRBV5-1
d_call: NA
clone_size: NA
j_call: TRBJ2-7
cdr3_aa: CASSLVVAPYEQYF
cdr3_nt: TGCGCCAGCAGCTTGGTCGTGGCCCCCTACGAGCAGTACTTC

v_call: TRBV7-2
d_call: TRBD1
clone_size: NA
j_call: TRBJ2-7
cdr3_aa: CASSLRTGSREQYF
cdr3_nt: TGTGCCAGCAGCTTAAGGACAGGGAGCAGGGAGCAGTACTTC

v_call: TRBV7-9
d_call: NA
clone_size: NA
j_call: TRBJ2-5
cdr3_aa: CASSFRVQETQYF
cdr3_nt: TGTGCCAGCAGCTTCCGGGTACAAGAGACCCAGTACTTC

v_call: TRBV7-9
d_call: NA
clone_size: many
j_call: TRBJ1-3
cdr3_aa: CASSSPGGASGNTIYF
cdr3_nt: TGTGCCAGCAGCTCCCCCGGCGGGGCCTCTGGAAACACCATATATTTT

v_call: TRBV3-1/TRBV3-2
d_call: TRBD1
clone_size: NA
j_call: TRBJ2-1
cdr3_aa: CASSQDPGQGYNEQFF
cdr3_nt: TGTGCCAGCAGCCAAGATCCGGGACAGGGGTACAATGAGCAGTTCTTC

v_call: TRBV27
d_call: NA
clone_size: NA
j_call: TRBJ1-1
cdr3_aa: CASSFGQGIEAFF
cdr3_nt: TGTGCCAGCAGTTTCGGCCAGGGTATTGAAGCTTTCTTT

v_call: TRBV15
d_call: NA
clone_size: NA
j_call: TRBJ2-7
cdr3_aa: CATSRDMLGGGAYEQYF
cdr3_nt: TGTGCCACCAGCAGAGATATGTTAGGGGGGGGAGCCTACGAGCAGTACTTC

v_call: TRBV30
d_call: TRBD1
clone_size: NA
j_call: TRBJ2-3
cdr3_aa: CAWSVLRTGGRGRDTQYF
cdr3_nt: TGTGCCTGGAGTGTACTAAGGACAGGGGGCCGCGGTCGTGATACGCAGTATTTT

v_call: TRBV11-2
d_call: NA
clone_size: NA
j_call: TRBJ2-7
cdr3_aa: CASSYPTAGLPYEQYF
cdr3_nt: TGTGCCAGCAGCTACCCGACCGCAGGCCTACCTTACGAGCAGTACTTC

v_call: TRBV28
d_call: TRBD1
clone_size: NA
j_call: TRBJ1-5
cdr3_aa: CASSLWTGLPGNQPQHF
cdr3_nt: TGTGCCAGCAGTTTATGGACAGGGTTGCCTGGCAATCAGCCCCAGCATTTT

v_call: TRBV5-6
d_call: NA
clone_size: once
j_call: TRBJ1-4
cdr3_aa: CASSSLGDEKLFF
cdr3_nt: TGTGCCAGCAGCTCGTTGGGCGATGAAAAACTGTTTTTT

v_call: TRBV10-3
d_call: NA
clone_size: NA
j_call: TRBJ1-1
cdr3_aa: CAISEYSGENTEAFF
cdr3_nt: TGTGCCATCAGTGAGTACTCAGGGGAAAACACTGAAGCTTTCTTT

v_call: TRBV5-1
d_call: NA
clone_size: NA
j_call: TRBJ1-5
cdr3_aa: CASSSAGLSNQPQHF
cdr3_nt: TGCGCCAGCAGTTCCGCGGGGCTCAGCAATCAGCCCCAGCATTTT

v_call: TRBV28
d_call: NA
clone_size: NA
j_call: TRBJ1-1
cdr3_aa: CASISGDRVEAFF
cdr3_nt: TGTGCCAGCATCTCAGGGGATCGCGTTGAAGCTTTCTTT